Listed below are T cell receptor beta chains from one sample, sequenced in a study of blood T cell repertoires in COVID-19. Assay: immunoSEQ multiplex PCR; the TCRdb copy retains only in-frame clones and omits some. The repertoire holds roughly 250,000 clones, with roughly 81% as singletons. Sequences were obtained from peripheral blood. The receptors come from a man in his forties or fifties with acute or convalescent COVID-19. Each CDR3 is given with its conserved first and last residue. Each record gives: J gene, V gene, D gene, clone size, CDR3 DNA, CDR3 protein. D genes are given only for firm matches. Size tells how often a clone was seen (once, few, many) or the class of an expanded clone, and some rows leave it out.

J gene: TRBJ2-7
V gene: TRBV18
D gene: .
clone size: .
CDR3 DNA: TGTGCCAGCTCAGCGTCGGTACTCGCCTACGAGCAGTACTTC
CDR3 protein: CASSASVLAYEQYF

J gene: TRBJ2-7
V gene: TRBV7-6
D gene: .
clone size: .
CDR3 DNA: TGTGCCAGCAGCTTGGGGCAGGGTCTTATCTACGAGCAGTACTTC
CDR3 protein: CASSLGQGLIYEQYF

J gene: TRBJ1-5
V gene: TRBV10-3
D gene: .
clone size: .
CDR3 DNA: TGTGCCATCAGCCCAGGGAATCAGCCCCAGCATTTT
CDR3 protein: CAISPGNQPQHF

J gene: TRBJ2-2
V gene: TRBV5-4
D gene: TRBD2
clone size: once
CDR3 DNA: TGTGCCAGCAGCTTGGGAGGCGGGGGGGCCGGTACCGGGGAGCTGTTTTTT
CDR3 protein: CASSLGGGGAGTGELFF

J gene: TRBJ1-1
V gene: TRBV14
D gene: .
clone size: once
CDR3 DNA: TGTGCCAGCAGCCAAGATCTTATTGTCCGGAGGGAGGGCACTGAAGCTTTCTTT
CDR3 protein: CASSQDLIVRREGTEAFF

J gene: TRBJ2-1
V gene: TRBV6-1
D gene: .
clone size: .
CDR3 DNA: TGTGCCAGCAGTGAAGCGCCGATAGGGGTCGGACCCTACAATGAGCAGTTCTTC
CDR3 protein: CASSEAPIGVGPYNEQFF

J gene: TRBJ1-1
V gene: TRBV27
D gene: .
clone size: .
CDR3 DNA: TGTGCCAGCAGTCGGAGGGGGGGTGGGCTGAACACTGAAGCTTTCTTT
CDR3 protein: CASSRRGGGLNTEAFF

J gene: TRBJ1-2
V gene: TRBV3-1/TRBV3-2
D gene: .
clone size: few
CDR3 DNA: TGTGCCAGCAGCCGGTTAGGCGGGGCAGATGGCTACACCTTC
CDR3 protein: CASSRLGGADGYTF

J gene: TRBJ2-1
V gene: TRBV6-5
D gene: TRBD1
clone size: .
CDR3 DNA: TGTGCCAGCATACGGAGGACAGGGGGGAACGAGCAGTTCTTC
CDR3 protein: CASIRRTGGNEQFF

J gene: TRBJ2-1
V gene: TRBV7-2
D gene: TRBD1
clone size: .
CDR3 DNA: TGTGCCAGCAGCCCACAGACAGGGGGATACAGTGAGCAGTTCTTC
CDR3 protein: CASSPQTGGYSEQFF

J gene: TRBJ2-1
V gene: TRBV6-5
D gene: TRBD2
clone size: .
CDR3 DNA: TGTGCCAGCAGCCGAGGAGCGGGGGGAGCCAATGAGCAGTTCTTC
CDR3 protein: CASSRGAGGANEQFF

J gene: TRBJ1-5
V gene: TRBV7-2
D gene: .
clone size: .
CDR3 DNA: TGTGCCAGCAGCTTAGCTTGGACAATTTATCAGCCCCAGCATTTT
CDR3 protein: CASSLAWTIYQPQHF

J gene: TRBJ2-1
V gene: TRBV20-1
D gene: TRBD1
clone size: .
CDR3 DNA: TGCAGTGCCGACAGGGGCAATGAGCAGTTCTTC
CDR3 protein: CSADRGNEQFF

J gene: TRBJ1-5
V gene: TRBV18
D gene: TRBD1
clone size: .
CDR3 DNA: TGTGCCAGCTCACCACAGGGGGCGTATGGAAGCAATCAGCCCCAGCATTTT
CDR3 protein: CASSPQGAYGSNQPQHF

J gene: TRBJ1-1
V gene: TRBV28
D gene: .
clone size: .
CDR3 DNA: TGTGCCAGCAGCCTTTACAAGGACAGACCAAACCGCATGAACACTGAAGCTTTCTTT
CDR3 protein: CASSLYKDRPNRMNTEAFF

J gene: TRBJ1-2
V gene: TRBV30
D gene: .
clone size: .
CDR3 DNA: TGTGCCTGGAGTCCCGAAGAGGCGGTGGATGGCTACACCTTC
CDR3 protein: CAWSPEEAVDGYTF

J gene: TRBJ2-2
V gene: TRBV7-3
D gene: .
clone size: .
CDR3 DNA: TGTGCCAGCAGACTATTCATTGACACCGGGGAGCTGTTTTTT
CDR3 protein: CASRLFIDTGELFF

J gene: TRBJ1-2
V gene: TRBV12-5
D gene: TRBD1
clone size: .
CDR3 DNA: TGTGCTAGTGGTTCTTCCGGGACAGGCTATGGCTACACCTTC
CDR3 protein: CASGSSGTGYGYTF

J gene: TRBJ1-3
V gene: TRBV5-1
D gene: .
clone size: .
CDR3 DNA: TGCGCCAGCAGCTTGCGCGACAAGGCTGGAAACACCATATATTTT
CDR3 protein: CASSLRDKAGNTIYF

J gene: TRBJ1-1
V gene: TRBV2
D gene: .
clone size: .
CDR3 DNA: TGTGCCAGCAGTATCACAAACACTGAAGCTTTCTTT
CDR3 protein: CASSITNTEAFF

J gene: TRBJ1-5
V gene: TRBV6-5
D gene: TRBD1
clone size: .
CDR3 DNA: TGTGCCAGCAGTTACTACGGGACAGGAGAAAATCAGCCCCAGCATTTT
CDR3 protein: CASSYYGTGENQPQHF

J gene: TRBJ1-1
V gene: TRBV6-1
D gene: .
clone size: .
CDR3 DNA: TGTGCCAGCAGTGAAGGTAGCAGGGTGGGGACTGAAGCTTTCTTT
CDR3 protein: CASSEGSRVGTEAFF

J gene: TRBJ1-1
V gene: TRBV27
D gene: TRBD1
clone size: .
CDR3 DNA: TGTGCCAGCTCGGACAGGGGAACGGTCGCTTTCTTT
CDR3 protein: CASSDRGTVAFF

J gene: TRBJ2-1
V gene: TRBV7-2
D gene: TRBD2
clone size: .
CDR3 DNA: TGTGCCAGCAGCTTAGAGGTAGCGGGGGGGTGGTATGAGCAGTTCTTC
CDR3 protein: CASSLEVAGGWYEQFF

J gene: TRBJ1-2
V gene: TRBV5-6
D gene: TRBD1
clone size: once
CDR3 DNA: TGTGCCAGCAGCACGGGACAGGGCGATTATGGCTACACCTTC
CDR3 protein: CASSTGQGDYGYTF

J gene: TRBJ1-5
V gene: TRBV5-3
D gene: TRBD1
clone size: .
CDR3 DNA: TGTGCCAGAAGCGCTGTTGGACAGGGTTTGCGTCAGCCCCAGCATTTT
CDR3 protein: CARSAVGQGLRQPQHF

J gene: TRBJ1-5
V gene: TRBV19
D gene: .
clone size: .
CDR3 DNA: TGTGCCAGTAGTGCCGGGAGGGTACAGCCCCAGCATTTT
CDR3 protein: CASSAGRVQPQHF

J gene: TRBJ1-5
V gene: TRBV7-9
D gene: .
clone size: .
CDR3 DNA: TGTGCCAGTGCTGTGGGGGCGGATCAGCCCCAGCATTTT
CDR3 protein: CASAVGADQPQHF

J gene: TRBJ1-1
V gene: TRBV4-3
D gene: .
clone size: .
CDR3 DNA: TGCGCCAGCAGCCAAGATCTTCCGGGGTTGAACACTGAAGCTTTCTTT
CDR3 protein: CASSQDLPGLNTEAFF

J gene: TRBJ2-1
V gene: TRBV27
D gene: TRBD2
clone size: few
CDR3 DNA: TGTGCCAGCAGCAAACAGCTGGCGGGGGGCGCCCCAAGGAATGAGCAGTTCTTC
CDR3 protein: CASSKQLAGGAPRNEQFF

J gene: TRBJ1-1
V gene: TRBV28
D gene: .
clone size: .
CDR3 DNA: TGTGCCAGCAGCCGCATTACAGGGTTTAACACTGAAGCTTTCTTT
CDR3 protein: CASSRITGFNTEAFF

J gene: TRBJ1-1
V gene: TRBV5-1
D gene: .
clone size: .
CDR3 DNA: TGCGCCAGCAGCTTAATTCAGGGTAAAGCTTTCTTT
CDR3 protein: CASSLIQGKAFF

J gene: TRBJ1-4
V gene: TRBV9
D gene: TRBD1
clone size: .
CDR3 DNA: TGTGCCAGCAGCCCCCCATCCGGGACAGGGGTTAATGAAAAACTGTTTTTT
CDR3 protein: CASSPPSGTGVNEKLFF

J gene: TRBJ2-3
V gene: TRBV9
D gene: TRBD2
clone size: .
CDR3 DNA: TGTGCCAGCAGCGTAGCCAGCGGGGGTGGATCAGATACGCAGTATTTT
CDR3 protein: CASSVASGGGSDTQYF